The 5 T cell receptor beta chains below come from one sample, sequenced in a study of CD8+ T cells in alopecia areata. The treatment here: oral pan-JAK inhibitor, 5-10 mg twice daily. RNA extraction and reverse transcription yielded cDNA as sequencing template. Data came from immunoSEQ multiplex PCR; TCRdb stores just in-frame clones and leaves some out. The top ten clones hold about 16% of a sample with 150,000 or so clones, 45% to 65% of them seen once. The sample was CD8+ T cells sorted from blood, taken at week 4, from a patient treated with tofacitinib. The receptors stem from a human donor with alopecia areata.

This clone was picked up a small number of times. The rearrangement links TRBV19 to TRBJ1-2; D ambiguous. Trimming cost V 6 bases and J 0 bases, with 8 bases left between them. Germline values: CDR1 LNHDA, CDR2 SQIVND (reference sequence). The CDR3 is made up of 13 amino acids. The CDR3 DNA reads TGTGCCAGTAGGGAGTATGCTAACTATGGCTACACCTTC. This translates into CASREYANYGYTF.

The chain employs TRBV27 and TRBJ1-1, with D possibly TRBD1 on 5 matching bases. Trimming removed 6 bases at V and 1 base at J, with 15 bases between. Per the germline V gene, CDR1 is MNHEY and CDR2 is SMNVEV (reference sequence). The CDR3 is 15 amino acids. The CDR3 here is CASSPLGQTNTEAFF. The CDR3 region has the DNA TGTGCCAGCAGCCCCCTGGGGCAGACGAACACTGAAGCTTTCTTT.

In this sample, this clone turned up a few times. The chain employs TRBV6-4 and TRBJ1-5; no definite D call. The germline CDR1 and CDR2 sequences are MRHNA and SNTAGT. This CDR3 is 12 amino acids long. V was trimmed by 7 bases and J by 7 bases, leaving 11 bases between them. DNA of the CDR3: TGTGCCAGCAAAGCGTCACGGCAGCCCCAGCATTTT. Encoded protein: CASKASRQPQHF.

The chain uses TRBV29-1 and TRBJ2-7; the D gene is possibly TRBD1 (6 bases). The germline V and J ends were trimmed by 4 bases and 3 bases, with 7 bases remaining between them. Germline assignment: CDR1 SQVTM and CDR2 ANQGSEA. The CDR3 runs to 11 residues. The CDR3 is CSVGGRYEQYF. The CDR3 region has the DNA TGCAGCGTTGGGGGGCGCTACGAGCAGTACTTC.

The chain combines TRBV30 with TRBJ1-5; D might be TRBD1 (5 bases). Germline-derived CDR1 and CDR2 are GTSNPN and SVGIG (reference sequence). The V end was cut by 1 base, the J end by 5 bases, with 9 bases between. The CDR3 extends over 13 amino acids. The CDR3 DNA reads TGTGCCTGGAGTGAGGGAGGGGATCAGCCCCAGCATTTT. Protein: CAWSEGGDQPQHF.